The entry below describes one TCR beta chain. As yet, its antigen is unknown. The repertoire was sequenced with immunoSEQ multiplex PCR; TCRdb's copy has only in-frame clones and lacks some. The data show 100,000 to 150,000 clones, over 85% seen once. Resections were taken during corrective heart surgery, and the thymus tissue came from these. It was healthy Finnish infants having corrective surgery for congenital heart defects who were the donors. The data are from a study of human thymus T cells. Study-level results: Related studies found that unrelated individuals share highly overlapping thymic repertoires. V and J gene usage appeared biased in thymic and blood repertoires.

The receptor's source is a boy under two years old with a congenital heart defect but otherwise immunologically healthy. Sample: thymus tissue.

DNA of the CDR3: TGTGCCACCAGCAGAGATCTAGAGGCCGGGGAGGGCACTGAAGCTTTCTTT. Translation: CATSRDLEAGEGTEAFF. The chain combines TRBV15 with TRBJ1-1; D is unclear. The CDR3 has 17 amino acids. Germline CDR1 and CDR2: LNHNV and YYDKDF (reference sequence). Between the trimmed V and J ends, which lost 0 bases and 4 bases, there was a span of 18 bases.